This TCR beta chain was identified during a study of shared clonotypes between healthy human individuals. Findings of the study overall: Blood alone was sampled, and tissue repertoires likely differ.

Libraries were prepared by immunoSEQ multiplex PCR; TCRdb keeps only in-frame clonotypes and omits some of them. The sample yields about 520,000 clones, approximately 95% seen once. With respect to this clone: Its target is unknown.

The sample taken for sequencing was naive CD4+ T cells sorted from blood. Subset noted: CD45RA+ positively selected. The receptor's source is a woman under 40 in good health.

The CDR3 DNA reads TGCAGCGTTGTCGTAGCGGGAGGACCCTACGAGCAGTACTTC. Its translation: CSVVVAGGPYEQYF. The chain links TRBV29-1 to TRBJ2-7; 10 nucleotides line up with TRBD2. The CDR3 runs to 14 residues. The ends lost 4 bases at V and 2 bases at J; junction bases unmatched: 5. Germline lookup yields CDR1 SQVTM and CDR2 ANQGSEA.